This T cell receptor beta chain came from a study of T cells expressing NK-cell markers. Study-level results: Whether expanded NKG2C+ T cell clones were HCMV-specific remained unclear.

Note on this clonotype: Its antigen is unidentified.

TCRdb reprocessed the 5' RACE reads; each CDR3 protein has one entry and no DNA is given. Here the sample table reports about 460,000 distinct CDR3 sequences. CDR1 is KGHDR and CDR2 is SFDVKD in the germline V gene. This CDR3 spans 13 amino acids. The chain combines TRBV24-1 with TRBJ1-1; TCRdb indicates TRBD1, and absent DNA this call remains unverified. The source material was blood T cells: a sorted CD56 or NKG2C T cell subset, CD4+ or CD8+ T cells, or bulk PBMC T cells (not recorded which). The receptor was isolated from a woman aged 50 to 60 in good health. The CDR3 sequence is CATSDFRTGTTFF.